This TCR beta chain was documented in a study of technical replicates of blood from several donors. Looked up from germline, CDR1 is SGHAT and CDR2 is FQNNGV. The CDR3 has 15 residues. V lost 5 bases, J lost 0 bases, and 6 bases stayed unmatched. This clone has only one observation. The data were produced by immunoSEQ multiplex PCR, yet TCRdb's version contains in-frame clones alone and is incomplete. Of about 82,000 clones detected, about 91% appear once; the ten largest clones hold under 0.5%. The material sequenced was T cells isolated from PBMCs. The chain employs TRBV11-2 and TRBJ1-2; 7 bases fit TRBD1. The receptor comes from a human donor in good health. CDR3 region: CASSVTGTANYGYTF. The CDR3 DNA reads as TGTGCCAGCAGCGTTACCGGGACAGCTAACTATGGCTACACCTTC.